One sample yielded the 17 T cell receptor beta chains listed below, sequenced in a study of shared clonotypes between healthy human individuals. CD45RO-negative, CCR7-positively selected cells formed the naive CD8 fraction, excluding terminally differentiated effector memory CD45RA+ cells. Libraries were prepared by immunoSEQ multiplex PCR; TCRdb keeps only in-frame clonotypes and omits some of them. The table lists about 2,200,000 clones, more than 85% of them singletons. Sequencing was carried out using naive CD8+ T cells from PBMCs. The receptors come from a man aged 18-30 years in good health. Some clones in this sample may be carry-over from other donors' samples.

The genes are TRBV25-1 and TRBJ2-7; TRBD2 might be the D (7 bases). CDR1 and CDR2 from the germline V gene are MGHDK and SYGVNS. The CDR3 runs to 15 residues. The V and J ends lost 4 bases and 3 bases respectively, with 16 bases between them. CDR3 bases: TGTGCCAGCAGTGCCTCCGGGGGGCGCCTCTACGAGCAGTACTTC. This sequence encodes CASSASGGRLYEQYF.

The sample holds one count of this clone. The chain carries TRBV9 and TRBJ2-7; 9 bases match TRBD1. The CDR3 has 14 residues. Trimming at V came to 3 bases and at J to 4 bases, leaving 5 bases not matched to a gene. Germline values: CDR1 SGDLS, CDR2 YYNGEE. CDR3 region: CASSESGQGYEQYF. For the CDR3, the DNA is TGTGCCAGCAGCGAGTCGGGACAGGGTTACGAGCAGTACTTC. Full variable domain (rest looked up from reference TRBV9 and TRBJ2-7): DSGVTQTPKHLITATGQRVTLRCSPRSGDLSVYWYQQSLDQGLQFLIQYYNGEERAKGNILERFSAQQFPDLHSELNLSSLELGDSALYFCASSESGQGYEQYFGPGTRLTVT.

CDR3 sequence: CAISESKGLAEEQFF. The CDR3 region has the DNA TGTGCCATCAGTGAGTCGAAAGGACTAGCGGAAGAGCAGTTCTTC. The rearrangement uses TRBV10-3 and TRBJ2-1; TRBD2 agrees at 10 bases. This CDR3 spans 15 amino acids. V lost 0 bases to trimming and J lost 10 bases; unmatched junction nucleotides: 6. Looked up from germline, CDR1 is ENHRY and CDR2 is SYGVKD.

V usage is TRBV27 and J usage is TRBJ2-3, with D tentatively TRBD2 (5 bases). Germline CDR1 reads MNHEY; CDR2 reads SMNVEV (reference sequence). The V end was cut by 5 bases, the J end by 0 bases, with 15 bases between. The CDR3 spans 16 residues. CDR3 in DNA: TGTGCCAGCAGTCCTCGCCTAGCAGTTAGCACAGATACGCAGTATTTT. This gives the protein CASSPRLAVSTDTQYF.

This chain uses TRBV28 with TRBJ2-1; 8 nucleotides agree with TRBD2. V lost 3 bases, J lost 1 base, and 11 bases stayed unmatched. The CDR3 extends over 18 amino acids. Germline V gene sequence: CDR1 MDHEN, CDR2 SYDVKM. CDR3 bases: TGTGCCAGCAGTTTCGGGGCGGGAGGAACCTGGTCCTACAATGAGCAGTTCTTC. It translates to CASSFGAGGTWSYNEQFF.

The chain employs TRBV6-6 and TRBJ2-3; 10 bases agree with TRBD2. Looked up from germline, CDR1 is MNHNY and CDR2 is SVGAGI (reference sequence). The CDR3 totals 16 residues. V shed 0 bases and J 6 bases; nucleotides not matched to a gene: 6. For the CDR3, the DNA is TGTGCCAGCAGTTACTCCCTAGCGGGAGTAGTTGATACGCAGTATTTT. This codes for CASSYSLAGVVDTQYF.

This clone was recorded once. The chain carries TRBV11-2 and TRBJ2-7; TRBD1 agrees at 7 bases. V shed 6 bases and J 2 bases; nucleotides not matched to a gene: 10. CDR3 length equals 15 residues. Germline V gives CDR1 SGHAT, CDR2 FQNNGV. The CDR3 here is CASSSPGQTTYEQYF. As DNA, the CDR3 is TGTGCCAGCAGTTCCCCGGGACAGACTACCTACGAGCAGTACTTC.

The chain recombines TRBV27 with TRBJ1-1, with no clear D. The CDR3 covers 15 residues. Germline CDR1 and CDR2: MNHEY and SMNVEV (reference sequence). The germline V and J ends were trimmed by 6 bases and 2 bases, with 16 bases remaining between them. CDR3 nucleotide sequence: TGTGCCAGCAGGCGTACCCCCGGAACCAACACTGAAGCTTTCTTT. Translation: CASRRTPGTNTEAFF.

V usage is TRBV14 and J usage is TRBJ2-1; D is ambiguous. Germline loops: CDR1 SGHDN, CDR2 FVKESK. V lost 0 bases to trimming and J lost 10 bases, with 16 bases between them. This CDR3 contains 15 residues. The CDR3 DNA sequence: TGTGCCAGCAGCCAAGATCTAAGCCGTTGGGAAGAGCAGTTCTTC. It codes for CASSQDLSRWEEQFF.

V gene TRBV7-3 combines with J gene TRBJ2-1; TRBD1 or TRBD2 may be the D gene (5 bases each). This CDR3 is built from 15 residues. Per germline, CDR1 SGHTA and CDR2 FQGTGA. With 3 bases removed from V and 5 bases from J, the gap between germline ends came to 14 bases. CDR3 residues: CASSLATGTNNEQFF. CDR3 sequence (DNA): TGTGCCAGCAGCTTGGCTACCGGGACGAACAATGAGCAGTTCTTC.

The chain has TRBV7-9 and TRBJ1-4, with unresolved D. The germline CDR1 and CDR2 sequences are SEHNR and FQNEAQ (reference sequence). V lost 10 bases and J lost 5, with 14 bases in between. The CDR3 spans 13 residues. CDR3 in amino acids: CATLDVINEKLFF. CDR3 in DNA: TGTGCCACCTTGGATGTTATCAATGAAAAACTGTTTTTT.

The chain has TRBV7-3 and TRBJ2-2; 7 bases map to TRBD2. Germline V gene sequence: CDR1 SGHTA, CDR2 FQGTGA. The CDR3 spans 15 residues. V shed 2 bases and J 0 bases; nucleotides not matched to a gene: 0. The CDR3 loop reads CASSLAGANTGELFF. The CDR3 DNA sequence: TGTGCCAGCAGCTTAGCGGGGGCGAACACCGGGGAGCTGTTTTTT.

This rearrangement joins TRBV7-8 to TRBJ1-4; 8 bases line up with TRBD1. Germline V gene sequence: CDR1 SGHVS, CDR2 FQNEAQ. V lost 4 bases to trimming and J lost 8 bases; unmatched junction nucleotides: 3. CDR3 length: 13 residues. DNA for the CDR3: TGTGCCAGCAGCTCGGACAGGGCGGAAAAACTGTTTTTT. Translation: CASSSDRAEKLFF.

The V and J genes are TRBV29-1 and TRBJ1-1; D remains unclear. The CDR3 spans 12 residues. Trimming took 3 bases from V and 3 from J, leaving 8 bases between them. Germline assignment: CDR1 SQVTM and CDR2 ANQGSEA. The CDR3 sequence: CSVDNWDTEAFF. The CDR3 DNA reads as TGCAGCGTTGATAACTGGGACACTGAAGCTTTCTTT. The entire variable domain, with the rest obtained from reference TRBV29-1 and TRBJ1-1, is as follows: SAVISQKPSRDICQRGTSLTIQCQVDSQVTMMFWYRQQPGQSLTLIATANQGSEATYESGFVIDKFPISRPNLTFSTLTVSNMSPEDSSIYLCSVDNWDTEAFFGQGTRLTVV.

The rearrangement links TRBV9 to TRBJ1-2; D unresolved. The CDR3 covers 14 residues. V gave up 2 bases and J gave up 7 bases, with 15 bases separating them. Looked up from germline, CDR1 is SGDLS and CDR2 is YYNGEE. CDR3 DNA sequence: TGTGCCAGCAGCGTTGGTAGCAACGCAGGTGGCTACACCTTC. Its translation: CASSVGSNAGGYTF.

Notes on this clone: This may be a read error: a much more frequent sequence differs by one nucleotide. The sample holds other DNA sequences that translate to the same CDR3. V usage is TRBV11-2 and J usage is TRBJ1-1, with TRBD1 matching over 8 bases. Germline CDR1 and CDR2: SGHAT and FQNNGV. The CDR3 spans 13 residues. With V trimmed by 3 bases and J by 6 bases, 3 bases remained unmatched. The CDR3 bases are TGTGCCAGCAGCTTGACCAGGGGGCCTGAAGCTTTCTTT. It codes for CASSLTRGPEAFF.

The CDR3 sequence: CASSPDQHEQYF. Written as DNA, the CDR3 is TGTGCCAGCAGTCCGGACCAGCACGAGCAGTACTTC. The chain employs TRBV27 and TRBJ2-7; D is unresolved. There are 12 residues in the CDR3. Trimming shortened V by 5 bases and J by 5 bases, and 10 bases separated the two germline ends. Germline V gives CDR1 MNHEY, CDR2 SMNVEV (reference sequence).